This T cell receptor beta chain was sequenced during a study of regulatory T cells in long-lasting Graves disease. Study-level information: To qualify as persistent, Graves' disease required over 5 years of antithyroid drugs with positive TSH receptor antibodies.

This CDR3 has 14 residues. Trimming cost V 6 bases and J 7 bases, with 15 bases left between them. Per the germline V gene, CDR1 is MNHEY and CDR2 is SMNVEV (reference sequence). Described time point: persistent/refractory GD, antithyroid drugs over 5 years with positive TRAb. Preparation of the TCR library used RNA extracted from PBMCs. Building the TCR beta libraries relied on iRepertoire HTBI primers, and CDR3 regions underwent Arm-PCR. TCRdb redid the calling of the multiplex PCR reads with MiXCR, one entry per CDR3 protein. The sample has fewer than 450,000 distinct CDR3 sequences; 23% are singletons.

The genes are TRBV27 and TRBJ2-2; perhaps TRBD1 as D (6 bases). This TCR was recovered from a female donor with Graves disease. Here the sequenced sample was peripheral blood mononuclear cells (PBMCs), taken when the disease was refractory, from a patient treated with antithyroid drugs. The CDR3 loop is CASSRGVSFGELFF. The CDR3 DNA follows: TGTGCCAGCAGCAGGGGTGTTAGTTTCGGGGAGCTGTTTTTT.